The 30 T cell receptor beta chains reported below all come from one sample, sequenced in a study of T-cell memory formation after mild COVID-19 (dated by TCRdb to 2020 to 2023). The library was obtained by 5' RACE. The instrument was an Illumina NovaSeq 6000. Clones were called with MiXCR by TCRdb after fastp trimmed the public reads at Q25, and only in-frame beta chains were retained. Rows matching on CDR3 protein sequence are summarized as one entry with the most common DNA and genes. For this sample there are 85,000 to 120,000 distinct CDR3 sequences; about 17% appear just once. 28% of the sample is in the top ten clones. The source material was PBMCs or a T cell subset sorted from them (not recorded which). The receptors originated from an adult woman who had mild COVID-19 (a few samples of this study predate the infection). The sample titles of this study are shuffled in the database, so cell type and time point are left out; the donor was told from shared clones.

The chain uses TRBV29-1 and TRBJ2-7; a weak D match, TRBD2 (5 bases). Deletions cut 0 bases from V and 0 bases from J, with 12 bases between. The CDR3 loop spans 15 amino acids. The germline V gene encodes CDR1 SQVTM and CDR2 ANQGSEA. The CDR3 sequence is CSVEDLEGSSYEQYF. The CDR3 DNA reads TGCAGCGTTGAAGATCTTGAGGGTTCCTCCTACGAGCAGTACTTC.

The chain links TRBV7-2 to TRBJ2-3, with TRBD2 matching 10 bases. With 5 bases clipped from V and 5 bases from J, the junction kept 7 bases outside the gene matches. The CDR3 is 15 amino acids. CDR1 and CDR2 from the germline V gene are SGHTA and FQGNSA. In DNA, the CDR3 is TGTGCCAGCAGCCCTCGGACTAGCGGACGAGATACGCAGTATTTT. This translates into CASSPRTSGRDTQYF.

This rearrangement joins TRBV5-1 to TRBJ2-3, with TRBD2 as a possible D gene (5 bases). CDR1 and CDR2 (germline): SGHRS, YFSETQ. Trimming removed 4 bases from V and 4 bases from J, with 19 bases in between. The length of the CDR3 is 16 residues. CDR3 amino acids: CASSLALDVVSDTQYF. CDR3 bases: TGCGCCAGCAGCCTGGCACTAGATGTTGTATCAGATACGCAGTATTTT.

This sequence joins TRBV6-2 or TRBV6-3 and TRBJ2-5; weak D call: TRBD1 (5 bases). The germline gives CDR1 MNHEY, CDR2 SVGEGT. The CDR3 contains 13 residues. The germline V and J ends were trimmed by 2 bases and 5 bases, with 9 bases remaining between them. The chain's CDR3 is CASSYGRDETQYF. Here the CDR3 DNA reads TGTGCCAGCAGTTACGGCAGGGATGAGACCCAGTACTTC.

There are a few counts of this clonotype. The chain has TRBV20-1 and TRBJ1-1; no firm D call. The CDR3 covers 15 residues. Trimming left V 3 bases short and J 0 bases short, with 14 bases between. Germline values: CDR1 DFQATT, CDR2 SNEGSKA (reference sequence). CDR3 protein: CSASSRVVLNTEAFF. The CDR3 DNA follows: TGCAGTGCTAGCAGCCGCGTAGTCTTGAACACTGAAGCTTTCTTT.

This clonotype turned up a few times. The rearrangement uses TRBV20-1 and TRBJ2-1; 11 bases line up with TRBD2. The germline CDR1 and CDR2 sequences are DFQATT and SNEGSKA (reference sequence). The CDR3 has 16 residues. The J segment lost 5 bases and the V segment lost 4 bases, leaving 10 bases of the junction unmatched. CDR3 sequence (DNA): TGCAGTGCTAAAACCGGGACTAGCGGCTCACACAATGAGCAGTTCTTC. Its protein is CSAKTGTSGSHNEQFF.

There are many counts of this clonotype. The J gene is TRBJ2-1, the V gene TRBV7-9; 8 bases are a match to TRBD2. V gave up 4 bases and J gave up 8 bases; unmatched junction bases: 16. This CDR3 region has 17 residues. The germline V gene has CDR1 SEHNR and CDR2 FQNEAQ (reference sequence). Here the CDR3 reads CASSWPASGPGRDEQFF. CDR3 bases: TGTGCCAGCAGCTGGCCGGCTAGCGGGCCAGGAAGAGATGAGCAGTTCTTC.

This clonotype was observed at least ten times. The chain couples TRBV5-5 to TRBJ2-1; D uncertain. This CDR3 has 13 residues. Germline CDR1 reads SGHKS; CDR2 reads YYEKEE (reference sequence). The V gene lost 1 base and the J gene lost 4 bases, with 6 bases spanning the gap. The CDR3 is CASSLSRYNEQFF. CDR3 nucleotides: TGTGCCAGCAGCTTGTCCAGATACAATGAGCAGTTCTTC.

V gene TRBV12-3 or TRBV12-4 combines with J gene TRBJ1-3, with a tentative D call TRBD1 (5 bases). The CDR3 has 15 residues. With 3 bases removed from V and 3 bases from J, the gap between germline ends came to 12 bases. The CDR3 loop reads CASSFFRGIGNTIYF. The CDR3 DNA is TGTGCCAGCAGTTTCTTCCGGGGGATTGGAAACACCATATATTTT.

The J gene is TRBJ2-1, the V gene TRBV5-1; 15 bases match TRBD2. CDR1 and CDR2 from the germline V gene are SGHRS and YFSETQ. J lost 4 bases, V lost 2 bases, and 7 bases had no gene match. CDR3 size: 18 residues. CDR3 loop: CASSFSGLAGGPYNEQFF. The CDR3 DNA reads TGCGCCAGCAGCTTCTCCGGACTAGCGGGGGGGCCATACAATGAGCAGTTCTTC.

The chain uses TRBV24-1 and TRBJ2-3, with D tentatively TRBD1 (7 bases). The germline V and J ends were trimmed by 5 bases and 0 bases, with 14 bases remaining between them. The CDR3 runs to 16 residues. From germline, CDR1 is KGHDR and CDR2 SFDVKD. DNA of the CDR3: TGTGCCACCAGTGGCGGGACAGCCTCGAGCACAGATACGCAGTATTTT. Protein: CATSGGTASSTDTQYF.

The V gene is TRBV7-9, the J gene TRBJ2-7; perhaps TRBD1 as D (5 bases). CDR3 size: 15 residues. V was pared by 4 bases and J by 1 base, with 14 bases between. Germline CDR1 SEHNR, CDR2 FQNEAQ (reference sequence). CDR3 sequence reads: CASSSTDTQSYEQYF. The CDR3 DNA follows: TGTGCCAGCAGCTCAACGGACACTCAGTCCTACGAGCAGTACTTC.

V usage is TRBV12-3 or TRBV12-4 and J usage is TRBJ2-1; D is ambiguous. Trimming removed 7 bases from V and 8 bases from J, with 12 bases in between. The CDR3 consists of 12 residues. The CDR3 coding sequence is TGTGCCAGCACCCCTCACCGGGATGAGCAGTTCTTC. It translates to CASTPHRDEQFF.

The V call is TRBV7-9, the J call TRBJ2-7, with 7 bases matching TRBD1. This CDR3 has 14 residues. Germline loops: CDR1 SEHNR, CDR2 FQNEAQ (reference sequence). Trimming removed 5 bases from V and 2 bases from J; junction bases left unmatched: 6. The CDR3 protein is CASSLGQAAYEQYF. The CDR3 coding sequence is TGTGCCAGCAGCCTTGGACAGGCCGCCTACGAGCAGTACTTC.

The J gene is TRBJ2-1, the V gene TRBV6-6; 11 bases align to TRBD1. This CDR3 has 16 residues. With V trimmed by 2 bases and J by 5 bases, 5 bases remained unmatched. Germline V CDR1 and CDR2: MNHNY, SVGAGI (reference sequence). CDR3 nucleotides: TGTGCCAGCAGTTACCGCGGGACAGGGGGTAACAATGAGCAGTTCTTC. Residues: CASSYRGTGGNNEQFF.

The V gene is TRBV6-2 or TRBV6-3, the J gene TRBJ2-7; D possibly matches TRBD1 or TRBD2 (5 bases each). V lost 6 bases to trimming and J lost 0 bases, with 21 bases between them. The germline V gene encodes CDR1 MNHEY and CDR2 SVGEGT. The CDR3 contains 17 residues. The CDR3, as DNA: TGTGCCAGCAGCAGAGGGGAGTACCGGTCCCCCTCCTACGAGCAGTACTTC. Translating gives CASSRGEYRSPSYEQYF.

The CDR3 spells CSARDTGYEQYF. For the CDR3, the DNA is TGCAGTGCTAGAGATACGGGGTACGAGCAGTACTTC. This chain joins TRBV20-1 and TRBJ2-7, with a tentative D call TRBD2 (5 bases). Germline V gene sequence: CDR1 DFQATT, CDR2 SNEGSKA (reference sequence). The CDR3 loop spans 12 amino acids. V was clipped by 0 bases and J by 4 bases, with 7 bases between them.

The chain has TRBV9 and TRBJ2-7, with D unresolved. The CDR3 is 14 amino acids. The germline CDR1 and CDR2 sequences are SGDLS and YYNGEE. V lost 0 bases, J lost 2 bases, and 9 bases lay in between. The CDR3 reads CASSVGSSTYEQYF. In DNA, the CDR3 is TGTGCCAGCAGCGTAGGCAGCTCAACCTACGAGCAGTACTTC. Full variable domain (missing parts from reference TRBV9 and TRBJ2-7): DSGVTQTPKHLITATGQRVTLRCSPRSGDLSVYWYQQSLDQGLQFLIQYYNGEERAKGNILERFSAQQFPDLHSELNLSSLELGDSALYFCASSVGSSTYEQYFGPGTRLTVT.

This clonotype turned up a few times. The chain combines TRBV5-1 with TRBJ1-6; D is possibly TRBD1 (6 bases). Germline V lookup: CDR1 SGHRS, CDR2 YFSETQ. Trimming left V 0 bases short and J 4 bases short, with 17 bases between. This CDR3 spans 18 amino acids. The CDR3: CASSLAATTGPYNSPLHF. CDR3 DNA sequence: TGCGCCAGCAGCTTGGCGGCGACGACAGGACCTTATAATTCACCCCTCCACTTT.

The rearrangement uses TRBV11-3 and TRBJ2-3, with D tentatively TRBD1 or TRBD2 (5 bases each). Germline-derived CDR1 and CDR2 are SGHNT and YENEEA. V was shortened by 6 bases and J by 5 bases, with 15 bases between the two germline ends. The CDR3 runs 14 residues. The CDR3: CASRATGPGDTQYF. Here the CDR3 DNA reads TGTGCCAGCAGGGCGACGGGGCCAGGAGATACGCAGTATTTT. Combining the CDR3 with reference TRBV11-3 and TRBJ2-3 gives the whole variable domain EAGVVQSPRYKIIEKKQPVAFWCNPISGHNTLYWYLQNLGQGPELLIRYENEEAVDDSQLPKDRFSAERLKGVDSTLKIQPAELGDSAVYLCASRATGPGDTQYFGPGTRLTVL.

The chain carries TRBV2 and TRBJ1-1, with D tentatively TRBD1 (5 bases). V was trimmed by 8 bases and J by 2 bases, leaving 6 bases between them. Germline-derived CDR1 and CDR2 are SNHLY and FYNNEI. The CDR3 is 11 residues long. The CDR3 coding sequence is TGTGCCAGCCGGGGCAACACTGAAGCTTTCTTT. Its protein is CASRGNTEAFF.

This chain connects TRBV4-1 to TRBJ1-2; a weak D match, TRBD1 (5 bases). The CDR3 has 14 residues. Germline V lookup: CDR1 MGHRA, CDR2 YSYEKL. V was shortened by 3 bases and J by 5 bases, with 13 bases between the two germline ends. The CDR3 nucleotides are TGCGCCAGCAGCCAGGAGGGGCAGTGGTATGGCTACACCTTC. This gives the protein CASSQEGQWYGYTF.

The chain links TRBV6-2 or TRBV6-3 to TRBJ1-1; D gene unclear. Germline V gene data show CDR1 as MNHEY and CDR2 as SVGEGT. Trimming shortened V by 7 bases and J by 1 base, and 10 bases separated the two germline ends. The CDR3 sequence is 13 residues long. CDR3 region: CASTLTTNTEAFF. For the CDR3, the DNA is TGTGCCAGCACCCTTACTACGAACACTGAAGCTTTCTTT.

This clonotype showed up many times. The chain carries TRBV7-9 and TRBJ2-3, with D tentatively TRBD1 or TRBD2 (5 bases each). V lost 5 bases, J lost 5 bases, and 20 bases lay in between. This CDR3 region has 16 residues. Germline V gene lookup returns CDR1 SEHNR and CDR2 FQNEAQ (reference sequence). DNA for the CDR3: TGTGCCAGCAGCAAGCCAGGGACGCTCTCAAGAGATACGCAGTATTTT. Protein: CASSKPGTLSRDTQYF.

This clonotype showed up just a few times. The chain combines TRBV11-2 with TRBJ2-1, with 11 bases aligning to TRBD2. J lost 2 bases, V lost 1 base, and 10 bases had no gene match. Germline CDR1 is SGHAT and CDR2 is FQNNGV. The CDR3 spans 19 residues. The DNA for the CDR3 is TGTGCCAGCAGCTTAGCCCACAGACTAGCGGGGAGCCCCTACAATGAGCAGTTCTTC. It specifies CASSLAHRLAGSPYNEQFF.

The chain is built from TRBV9 and TRBJ2-1; TRBD2 matches at 7 bases. The V segment lost 3 bases and the J segment 3 bases; nucleotides outside the gene matches: 6. CDR1 SGDLS and CDR2 YYNGEE come from the germline V gene. The CDR3 sequence is 15 residues long. DNA of the CDR3: TGTGCCAGCAGCGCCGCGGGAGAGGTCTACAATGAGCAGTTCTTC. This codes for CASSAAGEVYNEQFF.

This clonotype showed up just a few times. The chain links TRBV6-5 to TRBJ1-2, with D tentatively TRBD1 (5 bases). V was shortened by 5 bases and J by 5 bases, with 6 bases between the two germline ends. The CDR3 sequence is 11 residues long. CDR1 MNHEY and CDR2 SVGAGI come from the germline V gene. Written as DNA, the CDR3 is TGTGCCAGCAGTGGGACGTATGGCTACACCTTC. Its translation is CASSGTYGYTF.

This clonotype was seen many times. This chain joins TRBV29-1 and TRBJ1-4; D ambiguous. The CDR3 runs to 11 residues. Trimming left V 5 bases short and J 12 bases short, with 13 bases between. Germline V gene data show CDR1 as SQVTM and CDR2 as ANQGSEA. CDR3 loop: CSVPVGLELFF. The CDR3 DNA follows: TGCAGCGTTCCTGTCGGGCTGGAACTGTTTTTT.

The genes are TRBV7-9 and TRBJ1-1; D is uncertain. CDR3 length equals 17 residues. V dropped 3 bases and J dropped 3 bases, with 20 bases sitting between them. CDR1 is SEHNR, CDR2 FQNEAQ, per germline (reference sequence). The CDR3 reads CASSFPSPRLEHTEAFF. In DNA, the CDR3 is TGTGCCAGCAGCTTCCCCTCCCCGAGGTTGGAGCACACTGAAGCTTTCTTT.

The J gene is TRBJ2-3, the V gene TRBV6-6, with D perhaps TRBD2 (6 bases). Germline CDR1 reads MNHNY; CDR2 reads SVGAGI (reference sequence). The V end was cut by 7 bases, the J end by 3 bases, with 20 bases between. The CDR3 runs 16 residues. The CDR3, as DNA: TGTGCCAGCAACCATCCTACTAGCCAACTGACAGATACGCAGTATTTT. This encodes CASNHPTSQLTDTQYF.